This T cell receptor beta chain is from a study of T-cell reconstitution after alpha-beta-depleted transplantation in children. This clonotype has more than one count but fewer than ten. Its antigen is undetermined. The ends were cut back, 1 base at V and 11 bases at J, with 9 bases in the middle. Germline V gene sequence: CDR1 LGHDT, CDR2 YNNKEL (reference sequence). This CDR3 has 12 amino acids. The study's findings and limits: TCRbeta diversity was high at day 60 in some patients (a result of surviving recipient T cells and thymic progenitors). Several hundred expanded graft clones reportedly supplied alpha-beta T cells about two months after transplant.

A library of TCRbeta sequences, prepared with unique molecular identifiers, was generated. TCRdb recomputed calls from the PCR reads with MiXCR, one row per CDR3 protein. The sample contains some 830,000 distinct CDR3 sequences, less than 20% of which appear only once. This receptor was identified in a male patient younger than 18 who had a stem cell transplant for acute lymphoblastic leukemia, so the T cells may come from the graft donor. The V and J genes are TRBV3-1 and TRBJ1-5; D is uncertain. Sequenced here: PBMCs, mostly from graft donor cells, sampled 360 days after TCRalphabeta/CD19-depleted stem cell transplant. The CDR3 coding sequence is TGTGCCAGCAGCCAAGGCCCAAGGGCCCAGCATTTT. It yields the protein CASSQGPRAQHF.